This TCR beta chain was retrieved from a study of T cell clusters in autoimmune cytopenias. This clonotype shows up as medium-sized by frequency. Each sample's input was 200 to 250 ng genomic DNA, 35,000 to 40,000 genome equivalents. Multiplex touch-down PCR amplified TRB using TRB-A and TRB-B pools in one tube. One entry per CDR3 protein, without DNA, is what TCRdb gives after re-calling the multiplex PCR reads. The data show more than 5,000 distinct CDR3 sequences, and the top ten clones hold 15%. The sample was also linked to a second study, of T cell repertoires in aging, cancer and after chemotherapy. Turning to that study: In each cancer cohort, median generation probability increased across chemotherapy, suggesting thymic output rebounded.

Sequenced sample: peripheral blood. The clonotype comes from a human donor in good health.

CDR3 in amino acids: CATSRERRGLAETQYF. The chain links TRBV15 to TRBJ2-5; the TCRdb D gene call, TRBD1, has no DNA to confirm it. Looked up from germline, CDR1 is LNHNV and CDR2 is YYDKDF (reference sequence). The length of the CDR3 is 16 residues. The complete variable domain, with remaining parts taken from reference TRBV15 and TRBJ2-5, reads DAMVIQNPRYQVTQFGKPVTLSCSQTLNHNVMYWYQQKSSQAPKLLFHYYDKDFNNEADTPDNFQSRRPNTSFCFLDIRSPGLGDTAMYLCATSRERRGLAETQYFGPGTRLLVL.